The 6 T cell receptor beta chains below were found in one sample sequenced in a study of T cell responses to AZD1222 COVID-19 vaccine. Repertoires were generated with immunoSEQ multiplex PCR, while TCRdb's copy carries only in-frame clones and drops some. The sample shows about 130,000 clones, roughly nine tenths of them seen only once. The source was peripheral blood, collected on day 0 of AZD1222 vaccination. Receptors originate from an adult in good health.

The chain combines TRBV24-1 with TRBJ1-2; TRBD1 might be the D (6 bases). The CDR3 is 15 amino acids. CDR1 is KGHDR and CDR2 is SFDVKD in the germline V gene. V lost 4 bases and J lost 4, with 15 bases in between. CDR3 coding DNA: TGTGCCACCAGTGACCGCCGAGGGGGTGGCTATGGCTACACCTTC. Translated, it gives CATSDRRGGGYGYTF.

This chain connects TRBV27 to TRBJ1-5; 9 nucleotides align to TRBD1. Trimming took 5 bases from V and 5 from J; bases not matched to a gene: 4. The CDR3 totals 14 residues. CDR1 is MNHEY, CDR2 SMNVEV, per germline (reference sequence). The CDR3 DNA follows: TGTGCCAGCAGTCTCAGACAGGGGGATCAGCCCCAGCATTTT. Amino acid sequence: CASSLRQGDQPQHF.

The chain carries TRBV4-1 and TRBJ2-5, with D tentatively TRBD2 (6 bases). The V and J ends lost 0 bases and 1 base respectively, with 6 bases between them. Looked up from germline, CDR1 is MGHRA and CDR2 is YSYEKL. The CDR3 runs to 14 residues. CDR3 DNA sequence: TGCGCCAGCAGCCAAGAGGGACTCCAAGAGACCCAGTACTTC. Translating gives CASSQEGLQETQYF.

The rearrangement links TRBV9 to TRBJ1-2, with TRBD1 as a possible D gene (5 bases). This CDR3 spans 15 amino acids. Trimming shortened V by 4 bases and J by 2 bases, and 15 bases separated the two germline ends. CDR1 is SGDLS and CDR2 is YYNGEE in the germline V gene. CDR3 bases: TGTGCCAGCAGCCCCGGGGGGTTATCCAACTATGGCTACACCTTC. Encoded protein: CASSPGGLSNYGYTF.

The genes are TRBV28 and TRBJ2-7; D possibly matches TRBD1 or TRBD2 (5 bases each). Per the germline V gene, CDR1 is MDHEN and CDR2 is SYDVKM. Trimming removed 5 bases at V and 0 bases at J, with 8 bases between. CDR3 size: 13 residues. Written as DNA, the CDR3 is TGTGCCAGCAGTCGGGGCCCCTCCTACGAGCAGTACTTC. Translated: CASSRGPSYEQYF.

The DNA of the CDR3 is TGTGCCAGCAGTGATCATTTTTCCTACGAGCAGTACTTC. Translated, it gives CASSDHFSYEQYF. The genes are TRBV2 and TRBJ2-7; the D is unclear. The germline V and J ends were trimmed by 3 bases and 1 base, with 7 bases remaining between them. Germline V gene sequence: CDR1 SNHLY, CDR2 FYNNEI. This CDR3 region has 13 residues.